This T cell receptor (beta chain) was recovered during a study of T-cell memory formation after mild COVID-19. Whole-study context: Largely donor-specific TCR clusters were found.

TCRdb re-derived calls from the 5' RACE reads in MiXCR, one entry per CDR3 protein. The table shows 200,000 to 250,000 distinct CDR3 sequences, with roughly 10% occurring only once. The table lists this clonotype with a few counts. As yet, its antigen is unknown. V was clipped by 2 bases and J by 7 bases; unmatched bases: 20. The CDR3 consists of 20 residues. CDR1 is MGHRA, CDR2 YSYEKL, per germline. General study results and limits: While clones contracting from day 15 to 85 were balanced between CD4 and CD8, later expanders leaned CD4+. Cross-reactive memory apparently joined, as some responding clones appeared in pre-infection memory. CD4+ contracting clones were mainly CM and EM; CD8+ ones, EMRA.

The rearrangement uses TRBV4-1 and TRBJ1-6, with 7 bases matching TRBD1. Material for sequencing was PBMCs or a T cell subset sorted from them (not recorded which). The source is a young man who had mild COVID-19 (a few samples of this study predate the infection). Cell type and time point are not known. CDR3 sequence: CASSQPPTRQGKKLNSPLHF. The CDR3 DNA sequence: TGCGCCAGCAGCCAACCACCAACTCGACAGGGAAAGAAATTGAATTCACCCCTCCACTTT.